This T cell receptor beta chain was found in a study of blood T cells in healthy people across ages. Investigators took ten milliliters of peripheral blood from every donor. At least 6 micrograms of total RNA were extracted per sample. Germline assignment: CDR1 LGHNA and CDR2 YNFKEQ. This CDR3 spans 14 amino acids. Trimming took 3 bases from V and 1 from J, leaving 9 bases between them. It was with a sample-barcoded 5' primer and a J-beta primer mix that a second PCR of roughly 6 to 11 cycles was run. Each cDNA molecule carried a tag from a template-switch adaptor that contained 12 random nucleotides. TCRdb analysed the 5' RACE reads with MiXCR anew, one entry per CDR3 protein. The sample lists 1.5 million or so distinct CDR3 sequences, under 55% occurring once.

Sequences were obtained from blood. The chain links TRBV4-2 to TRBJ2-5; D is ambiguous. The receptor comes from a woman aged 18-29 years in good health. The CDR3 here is CASSQEIRQETQYF. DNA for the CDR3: TGTGCCAGCAGCCAGGAGATACGCCAAGAGACCCAGTACTTC.